Each of the 17 T cell receptor beta chains below was sequenced from the same sample in a study of T-cell memory formation after mild COVID-19. TCRdb processed the 5' RACE reads anew with MiXCR; each CDR3 protein has one entry. The data contain roughly 180,000 distinct CDR3 sequences, under 14% of them seen just once; the ten biggest clones take up about 3.5%. The source material was PBMCs or a T cell subset sorted from them (not recorded which). The receptors come from a young man who had mild COVID-19 (a few samples of this study predate the infection). Cell type and time point are not known.

The V gene is TRBV20-1, the J gene TRBJ1-5; the D is unclear. CDR1 is DFQATT and CDR2 is SNEGSKA in the germline V gene (reference sequence). CDR3 size: 16 residues. Trimming took off 3 bases at V and 0 bases at J, with 15 bases between the two ends. CDR3 loop: CSARGIPAYSNQPQHF. The CDR3 coding sequence is TGCAGTGCTAGGGGCATCCCAGCTTATAGCAATCAGCCCCAGCATTTT.

This clonotype was found once. The chain uses TRBV4-1 and TRBJ1-5; the D gene is possibly TRBD1 (6 bases). CDR1 and CDR2 (germline): MGHRA, YSYEKL. This CDR3 is built from 16 residues. V was clipped by 8 bases and J by 0 bases, with 17 bases between them. This chain's CDR3 is CASAPGQTYSNQPQHF. The CDR3 DNA is TGCGCCAGCGCGCCTGGACAGACGTATAGCAATCAGCCCCAGCATTTT.

This clonotype was detected ten times or more. The chain employs TRBV7-9 and TRBJ1-1; D not resolved. Germline CDR1 is SEHNR and CDR2 is FQNEAQ (reference sequence). The length of the CDR3 is 13 residues. Trimming removed 2 bases from V and 6 bases from J, with 10 bases in between. CDR3: CASSLRIVPEAFF. In DNA, the CDR3 is TGTGCCAGCAGCTTAAGGATAGTCCCTGAAGCTTTCTTT. Filled out from reference TRBV7-9 and TRBJ1-1, the complete variable domain reads DTGVSQNPRHKITKRGQNVTFRCDPISEHNRLYWYRQTLGQGPEFLTYFQNEAQLEKSRLLSDRFSAERPKGSFSTLEIQRTEQGDSAMYLCASSLRIVPEAFFGQGTRLTVV.

The table lists this clonotype with many counts. This chain uses TRBV20-1 with TRBJ1-5; weak D call: TRBD1 (5 bases). Trimming left V 3 bases short and J 4 bases short, with 13 bases between. Germline values: CDR1 DFQATT, CDR2 SNEGSKA (reference sequence). This CDR3 is 14 amino acids long. CDR3 nucleotides: TGCAGTGCTAGTAACGGATACAGGAATCAGCCCCAGCATTTT. Amino acids: CSASNGYRNQPQHF.

A few counts support this clonotype. The rearrangement uses TRBV10-3 and TRBJ2-6; 8 bases match TRBD1. The CDR3 spans 15 residues. Germline V gene data show CDR1 as ENHRY and CDR2 as SYGVKD. V was pared by 4 bases and J by 10 bases, with 9 bases of the junction left unmatched. CDR3 DNA sequence: TGTGCCATCAGTGGGGGCCTAGACAGGGGTAACGTCCTGACTTTC. This encodes CAISGGLDRGNVLTF.

Written as DNA, the CDR3 is TGTGCCAGCAGCCAGCCGGGACAGGGAACGGAAGGCTACACCTTC. It codes for CASSQPGQGTEGYTF. The V and J genes are TRBV3-1 and TRBJ1-2; TRBD1 matches at 9 bases. V lost 3 bases to trimming and J lost 8 bases; unmatched junction nucleotides: 10. The germline gives CDR1 LGHDT, CDR2 YNNKEL (reference sequence). This CDR3 region has 15 residues.

The chain couples TRBV3-1 to TRBJ1-5; no clear D gene. The germline gives CDR1 LGHDT, CDR2 YNNKEL (reference sequence). V shed 2 bases and J shed 2 bases, with 7 bases lying between them. This CDR3 spans 14 amino acids. CDR3 sequence reads: CASSQMGGNQPQHF. The CDR3 coding sequence is TGTGCCAGCAGCCAAATGGGAGGCAATCAGCCCCAGCATTTT.

This clonotype was picked up many times. The rearrangement joins TRBV7-2 to TRBJ2-7; TRBD1 might be the D (6 bases). Trimming left V 4 bases short and J 6 bases short, with 10 bases between. The germline V gene encodes CDR1 SGHTA and CDR2 FQGNSA. The CDR3 length is 12 residues. The CDR3 here is CASSSLGAEQYF. The CDR3 coding sequence is TGTGCCAGCAGCTCTCTGGGGGCCGAGCAGTACTTC.

This clonotype was observed a few times. The rearrangement uses TRBV10-3 and TRBJ2-7; D possibly corresponds to TRBD2 (5 bases). Germline-derived CDR1 and CDR2 are ENHRY and SYGVKD. Trimming stripped 5 bases from V and 4 bases from J, with 9 bases between. CDR3 length equals 12 residues. The CDR3: CAISPPGYEQYF. The CDR3 nucleotides read TGTGCCATCAGTCCACCGGGGTACGAGCAGTACTTC.

This clonotype was observed a handful of times. This rearrangement joins TRBV7-3 to TRBJ2-1; TRBD2 matches at 10 bases. Germline V CDR1 and CDR2: SGHTA, FQGTGA. The junction had 5 bases not matched to a gene; V was cut back by 5 bases and J by 1 base. CDR3 length: 16 amino acids. The CDR3 DNA follows: TGTGCCAGCAGCGCCAGCGGGGGGGCATCCTACAATGAGCAGTTCTTC. Its protein is CASSASGGASYNEQFF. The complete variable domain, with remaining parts taken from reference TRBV7-3 and TRBJ2-1, reads GAGVSQTPSNKVTEKGKYVELRCDPISGHTALYWYRQSLGQGPEFLIYFQGTGAADDSGLPNDRFFAVRPEGSVSTLKIQRTERGDSAVYLCASSASGGASYNEQFFGPGTRLTVL.

The chain carries TRBV30 and TRBJ1-1, with a possible D match to TRBD1 (6 bases). The CDR3 length is 13 residues. Trimming pared 1 base from V and 9 bases from J, leaving 15 bases between. Per the germline V gene, CDR1 is GTSNPN and CDR2 is SVGIG (reference sequence). The CDR3 region has the DNA TGTGCCTGGAGTGCCTTTAACAGGGATCAAGCTTTCTTT. Amino acid sequence: CAWSAFNRDQAFF.

This clonotype has a handful of counts. The J gene is TRBJ2-3, the V gene TRBV6-5, with D unclear. The germline V and J ends were trimmed by 0 bases and 0 bases, with 13 bases remaining between them. This CDR3 has 17 amino acids. Germline CDR1 reads MNHEY; CDR2 reads SVGAGI. The CDR3 region is CASSYSSRGPSTDTQYF. The CDR3 DNA sequence: TGTGCCAGCAGTTACTCGAGTAGAGGACCTAGCACAGATACGCAGTATTTT.

The J gene is TRBJ2-7, the V gene TRBV6-6; D perhaps matches TRBD1 (6 bases). Deletions cut 4 bases from V and 2 bases from J, with 15 bases between. From germline, CDR1 is MNHNY and CDR2 SVGAGI (reference sequence). This CDR3 comprises 15 residues. The CDR3 bases are TGTGCCAGCAGTTCACCGGGACACAGCACCTACGAGCAGTACTTC. It specifies CASSSPGHSTYEQYF.

This clonotype was picked up a small number of times. The J gene is TRBJ1-4, the V gene TRBV5-6; TRBD1 matches 7 bases. The CDR3 is 14 residues long. V lost 1 base to trimming and J lost 7 bases; unmatched junction nucleotides: 4. CDR1 and CDR2 from the germline V gene are SGHDT and YYEEEE. CDR3 protein: CASSLFQGGEKLFF. The CDR3 nucleotides are TGTGCCAGCAGCTTGTTTCAGGGGGGTGAAAAACTGTTTTTT. Filled out from reference TRBV5-6 and TRBJ1-4, the complete variable domain reads DAGVTQSPTHLIKTRGQQVTLRCSPKSGHDTVSWYQQALGQGPQFIFQYYEEEERQRGNFPDRFSGHQFPNYSSELNVNALLLGDSALYLCASSLFQGGEKLFFGSGTQLSVL.

This clonotype was observed a handful of times. The CDR3 sequence: CASRWPNSGTGRETQYF. For the CDR3, the DNA is TGCGCCAGCAGATGGCCGAACTCCGGGACAGGGAGGGAGACCCAGTACTTC. V gene TRBV5-1 combines with J gene TRBJ2-5; 9 bases are shared with TRBD1. The V and J ends lost 5 bases and 5 bases, in that order; junction bases with no gene match: 16. CDR3 length: 17 amino acids. The germline gives CDR1 SGHRS, CDR2 YFSETQ. Combining the CDR3 with reference TRBV5-1 and TRBJ2-5 gives the whole variable domain KAGVTQTPRYLIKTRGQQVTLSCSPISGHRSVSWYQQTPGQGLQFLFEYFSETQRNKGNFPGRFSGRQFSNSRSEMNVSTLELGDSALYLCASRWPNSGTGRETQYFGPGTRLLVL.

In this sample, this clonotype turned up a few times. The chain uses TRBV3-1 and TRBJ2-7, with 7 bases that match TRBD1. The length of the CDR3 is 15 residues. From germline, CDR1 is LGHDT and CDR2 YNNKEL (reference sequence). V trimming: 4 bases; J trimming: 2 bases; junction bases outside the gene matches: 8. CDR3 in DNA: TGTGCCAGCAGCCCCCGGACAGGAGTCCCCTACGAGCAGTACTTC. Its protein product is CASSPRTGVPYEQYF.

The V gene is TRBV10-2, the J gene TRBJ2-5; 11 bases map to TRBD2. With 6 bases clipped from V and 5 bases from J, the junction kept 2 bases outside the gene matches. Germline V lookup: CDR1 WSHSY, CDR2 SAAADI. This CDR3 is 13 amino acids long. Here the CDR3 reads CASRTSGMETQYF. CDR3 sequence (DNA): TGCGCCAGCAGGACTAGCGGGATGGAGACCCAGTACTTC.